The clone carrying this T cell receptor beta chain has a count of ten or more. Its antigen remains unknown. The CDR3 sequence is 16 residues long. Germline loops: CDR1 LGHDT, CDR2 YNNKEL (reference sequence). Trimming pared 6 bases from V and 0 bases from J, leaving 17 bases between. These data belong to a study of spatial heterogeneity in lung cancer. Study-level information: Alpha-chain sequences were detected in numbers that were consistently lower than beta-chain sequences. Findings and caveats of the study: The number of expanded tumor alpha and beta chains correlated with mutation number. Approximate estimated coverage of tumor T cells amounted to 6.5% to 8% for alpha and approximately 12% for beta chains.

Time point noted: sample taken at primary tumor resection. Whole RNA came from tumor, nontumor lung or frozen PBMC and was sequenced without being sorted. One entry per CDR3 protein, called by TCRdb with MiXCR from the 5' RACE reads. The table lists about 4,200 distinct CDR3 sequences, about 8% of them singletons. The V gene is TRBV3-1, the J gene TRBJ1-1, with D possibly TRBD1 on 6 matching bases. The sequencing used lung tumor tissue, collected at surgery. This TCR was sampled from a male donor with early-stage non-small cell lung cancer. In DNA form, the CDR3 reads TGTGCCAGCAGTAGAAGAGTCGGGACATTGAACACTGAAGCTTTCTTT. As protein: CASSRRVGTLNTEAFF.